The rows below give T cell receptor beta chains drawn from one sample of a study of blood T cell repertoires in COVID-19. Here immunoSEQ multiplex PCR was the method, and the copy in TCRdb shows in-frame clones only, minus some. The data show under 150,000 clones, 81% seen once. The sequenced sample consisted of peripheral blood. Every receptor here comes from a man in his fifties or sixties with acute or convalescent COVID-19. Each CDR3 is given with its conserved first and last residue. The D gene is left open where the match is weak. The size of a clone is reported for some rows only, either as once, few or many, or as a class for expanded clones.

J gene,D gene,clone size,V gene,CDR3 DNA,CDR3 protein
TRBJ2-3,TRBD2,.,TRBV7-2,TGTGCCAGCAGCTTACTCGGCGGGGGAGTCACAGATACGCAGTATTTT,CASSLLGGGVTDTQYF
TRBJ2-1,TRBD2,.,TRBV18,TGTGCCAGCTCACCAACAGCGGGGGGTTTTAACAATGAGCAGTTCTTC,CASSPTAGGFNNEQFF
TRBJ2-6,TRBD1,.,TRBV6-5,TGTGCCAGCAGTTACCGAAGGGGGCCTGGGGCCAACGTCCTGACTTTC,CASSYRRGPGANVLTF
TRBJ2-3,.,once,TRBV29-1,TGCAGCGTGCACGGCGGTCCCACAGATACGCAGTATTTT,CSVHGGPTDTQYF
TRBJ2-5,.,.,TRBV18,TGTGCCAGCTCACCTTTGGCAGGGGTCCAAGAGACCCAGTACTTC,CASSPLAGVQETQYF
TRBJ1-2,.,.,TRBV4-2,TGTGCCAGCAGCCAAGCCAGGGGCAGAAACTATGGCTACACCTTC,CASSQARGRNYGYTF
TRBJ1-5,TRBD1,.,TRBV29-1,TGCAGCGTACGACAGGGGGGTCAGCCCCAGCATTTT,CSVRQGGQPQHF
TRBJ2-5,TRBD1,once,TRBV7-9,TGTGCCAGCAGCTCCCCCCCGGGACAGTACCAAGAGACCCAGTACTTC,CASSSPPGQYQETQYF
TRBJ2-1,TRBD2,.,TRBV30,TGTGCCTGGAGGGGAACTAGCGGGGGGGCAAATTACAATGAGCAGTTCTTC,CAWRGTSGGANYNEQFF
TRBJ2-1,TRBD2,.,TRBV24-1,TGTGCCACCAGTGACCCAACCGGGACTAGCGGGGAGCAGTTCTTC,CATSDPTGTSGEQFF
TRBJ2-7,TRBD1,.,TRBV18,TGTGCCAGCTCACCTGCGACAGGGGACTCCTACGAGCAGTACTTC,CASSPATGDSYEQYF
TRBJ1-3,.,.,TRBV4-1,TGCGCCAGCAGCCAAGAACCAAGCGGGAACTCTGGAAACACCATATATTTT,CASSQEPSGNSGNTIYF
TRBJ1-1,.,.,TRBV11-1,TGTGCCAGCAGTTCCCTGGGGGCGAACACTGAAGCTTTCTTT,CASSSLGANTEAFF
TRBJ1-5,.,.,TRBV6-5,TGTGCCAGCAGTTACTGGATAGGGGAGGACAATCAGCCCCAGCATTTT,CASSYWIGEDNQPQHF
TRBJ1-6,.,.,TRBV6-5,TGTGCCAGCAGACTGGACAGAGAGACTAATTCACCCCTCCACTTT,CASRLDRETNSPLHF
TRBJ1-2,.,.,TRBV3-1/TRBV3-2,TGTGCCAGCAGCCAACCAACAGGGAGCGGCTACACCTTC,CASSQPTGSGYTF
TRBJ1-1,.,.,TRBV5-1,TGCGCCAGCAGCTTAGAGGGAATGAACACTGAAGCTTTCTTT,CASSLEGMNTEAFF
TRBJ1-2,.,.,TRBV12-3/TRBV12-4,TGTGCCAGCAGCCGGGAGTTGGGCCTTGGCTACACCTTC,CASSRELGLGYTF
TRBJ2-5,TRBD2,once,TRBV27,TGTGCCAGCAGTCTGGGGGGGAATCAAGAGACCCAGTACTTC,CASSLGGNQETQYF
TRBJ1-4,TRBD1,medium-sized,TRBV4-1,TGCGCCAGCAGCCAAAACAGGGGCATGGAACTGTTTTTT,CASSQNRGMELFF
TRBJ2-3,TRBD1,.,TRBV24-1,TGTGCCACCGGGACAGGGGCTACAGATACGCAGTATTTT,CATGTGATDTQYF
TRBJ2-7,.,few,TRBV7-3,TGTGCCAGCAGCTCCCAGGACAGCTTCTCCTACGAGCAGTACTTC,CASSSQDSFSYEQYF
TRBJ1-2,TRBD1,.,TRBV6-5,TGTGCCAGCAGTTACCGGGGGACAGGGGGCAGGCATTTCACCTTC,CASSYRGTGGRHFTF
TRBJ1-3,.,.,TRBV6-1,TGTGCCAGCAGTGAATGGTCAGACTCTGGAAACACCATATATTTT,CASSEWSDSGNTIYF
TRBJ1-2,.,.,TRBV6-1,TGTGCCAGCAGTGACACTTTTAACTATGGCTACACCTTC,CASSDTFNYGYTF
TRBJ2-3,TRBD2,.,TRBV9,TGTGCCAGCAGCGTAGGATTCACTAGCGCGCAGTATTTT,CASSVGFTSAQYF
TRBJ2-7,.,.,TRBV19,TGTGCCAGTAGTATGGCGGGGATCTACGAGCAGTACTTC,CASSMAGIYEQYF
TRBJ1-1,TRBD1,.,TRBV7-6,TGTGCCAGCAGCTTAGTAGTGCAGGGGGCGAACACTGAAGCTTTCTTT,CASSLVVQGANTEAFF
TRBJ2-3,TRBD2,.,TRBV5-4,TGTGCCAGCAGCTTGATTGGTAGCGGGGGGGCGGGTGGCACAGATACGCAGTATTTT,CASSLIGSGGAGGTDTQYF
TRBJ1-2,.,.,TRBV5-6,TGTGCCAGCAGCTTGGGCAGGGCAGGGGCTCGTGGCTACACCTTC,CASSLGRAGARGYTF
TRBJ1-2,TRBD1,.,TRBV9,TGTGCCAGCAGCGTCCCAACCAGGGGGGACCCCTATGGCTACACCTTC,CASSVPTRGDPYGYTF
TRBJ2-1,TRBD1,.,TRBV6-5,TGTGCCAGCAGTCGACAGGGGTTTGACAATGAGCAGTTCTTC,CASSRQGFDNEQFF
TRBJ1-2,.,.,TRBV20-1,TGCAGTCGACTTCAAGCTGGCTACACCTTC,CSRLQAGYTF
TRBJ2-3,TRBD2,.,TRBV5-1,TGCGCCAGCAGCTTGGGACCGGGGGGACGCACAGATACGCAGTATTTT,CASSLGPGGRTDTQYF
TRBJ1-1,.,.,TRBV20-1,TGCAGTGCTTCGGAGGGTACTGAAGCTTTCTTT,CSASEGTEAFF
TRBJ1-2,.,.,TRBV27,TGTGCCAGCAGTTTAGCGGGTACCTATGGCTACACCTTC,CASSLAGTYGYTF
TRBJ2-2,TRBD1,few,TRBV18,TGTGCCAGCTCACCCGGACAGGGGGCGAACACCGGGGAGCTGTTTTTT,CASSPGQGANTGELFF
TRBJ2-1,.,.,TRBV5-4,TGTGCCAGCAGCCCGAGCGGGTCGGGGGAGAGGGAGCAGTTCTTC,CASSPSGSGEREQFF
TRBJ2-5,TRBD2,.,TRBV5-1,TGCGCCAGCAGCTTCCGGACTAGCGGGGGGGCCGGAGAGACCCAGTACTTC,CASSFRTSGGAGETQYF
TRBJ1-1,.,.,TRBV27,TGTGCCAGCAGGGCGTTCCGGGACACTGAAGCTTTCTTT,CASRAFRDTEAFF
TRBJ1-1,.,.,TRBV18,TGTGCCAGCTCACCCATAAAACAGGGTACTGAAGCTTTCTTT,CASSPIKQGTEAFF
TRBJ2-3,TRBD2,.,TRBV7-2,TGTGCCAGCAGCTTATTTCCAGCGGGAGTCACAGATACGCAGTATTTT,CASSLFPAGVTDTQYF
TRBJ2-7,.,.,TRBV5-4,TGTGCCAGCAGCTTGCGTAGCACGTCATACGAGCAGTACTTC,CASSLRSTSYEQYF
TRBJ2-7,TRBD1,.,TRBV28,TGTGCCAGCAGTTTATCGACAGGGCGAACATCCTACGAGCAGTACTTC,CASSLSTGRTSYEQYF
TRBJ2-3,.,.,TRBV19,TGTGCCAGTAGCCAAGGACTCCTCCCTACAGATACGCAGTATTTT,CASSQGLLPTDTQYF